The clone carrying this T cell receptor (beta chain) came up many times. These data belong to a study of Graves' ophthalmopathy and Graves' hyperthyroidism. Trimming removed 8 bases from V and 1 base from J, with 11 bases in between. Germline CDR1 and CDR2: MDHEN and SYDVKM. The CDR3 sequence is 13 residues long. No donor had other autoimmune disease, uncontrolled infection, pregnancy or lactation. Amplifying from RNA transcripts, the study obtained TCR beta CDR3 regions. The first round was an RT-PCR with HTBI primers, and the second round was a multiplex PCR. MiXCR, run by TCRdb on the multiplex PCR reads, gives a single entry per CDR3 protein. The sample holds about 220,000 distinct CDR3 sequences; 20% to 25% are singletons and the top ten take about 46%.

J is TRBJ1-1 and V is TRBV28; D is uncertain. Sequenced material: peripheral blood. This receptor was obtained from a woman aged 45-65 years with Graves' ophthalmopathy. The CDR3 region has the DNA TGTGCCAGCTTCGAGCACCCGAACACTGAAGCTTTCTTT. Its translation is CASFEHPNTEAFF.